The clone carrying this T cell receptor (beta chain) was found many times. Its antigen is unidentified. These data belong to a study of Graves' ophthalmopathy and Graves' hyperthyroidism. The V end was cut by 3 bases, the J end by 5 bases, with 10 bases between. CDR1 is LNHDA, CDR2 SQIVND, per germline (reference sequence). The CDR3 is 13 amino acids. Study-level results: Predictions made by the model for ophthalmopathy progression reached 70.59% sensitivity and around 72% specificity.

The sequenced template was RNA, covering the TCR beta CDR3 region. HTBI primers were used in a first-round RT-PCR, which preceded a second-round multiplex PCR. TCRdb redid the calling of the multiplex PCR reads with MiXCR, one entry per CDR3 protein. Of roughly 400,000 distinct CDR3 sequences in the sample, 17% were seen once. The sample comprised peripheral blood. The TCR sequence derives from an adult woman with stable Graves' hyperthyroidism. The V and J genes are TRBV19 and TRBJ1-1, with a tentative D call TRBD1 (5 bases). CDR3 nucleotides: TGTGCCAGTAGTATTATCGGGGGGACTGAAGCTTTCTTT. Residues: CASSIIGGTEAFF.